One and the same sample provided the 15 T cell receptor beta chains below, sequenced in a study of shared clonotypes between healthy human individuals (dated by TCRdb to the early 2020s). Library creation used the immunoSEQ multiplex PCR assay. The table comes from immuneACCESS by way of TCRdb, which keeps in-frame sequences with V and J called. Part of the clones is missing from these tables; in studies checked, under half for an unresolved V gene and the rest for unknown reasons. The sample data list about a million clones, and around 76% of these were observed just once. The top ten clonotypes cover roughly 1.4% of the sample. What was sequenced was memory CD4+ T cells sorted from blood. In light of the paper, this sample's cell subset or site label describes: CD45RA-negative fraction. These TCRs come from a man between 18 and 35 years old in good health.

This clone was picked up a small number of times. J is TRBJ1-1 and V is TRBV30, with TRBD1 as a possible D gene (5 bases). The V end lost 4 bases, the J end lost 3 bases, and 9 bases lay between the germline ends. Germline V lookup: CDR1 GTSNPN, CDR2 SVGIG (reference sequence). The CDR3 spans 12 residues. This chain's CDR3 is CAWTGYYTEAFF. The DNA for the CDR3 is TGTGCCTGGACAGGGTACTACACTGAAGCTTTCTTT.

This clone was picked up one time. The chain recombines TRBV4-3 with TRBJ2-2; D is uncertain. Germline V gives CDR1 LGHNA, CDR2 YSLEER. Trimming took 0 bases from V and 11 from J, leaving 16 bases between them. The CDR3 has 15 residues. CDR3 bases: TGCGCCAGCAGCCAAGAGAACCATCCTTCTAAAGAGCTGTTTTTT. This gives the protein CASSQENHPSKELFF.

The rearrangement joins TRBV27 to TRBJ1-2; 10 bases align to TRBD1. The junction had 5 bases not matched to a gene; V was cut back by 6 bases and J by 7 bases. The CDR3 extends over 13 amino acids. From germline, CDR1 is MNHEY and CDR2 SMNVEV (reference sequence). The CDR3 DNA reads TGTGCCAGCAGCAGACAGGGGGCGGTTGGCTACACCTTC. Its translation is CASSRQGAVGYTF.

The rearrangement joins TRBV5-4 to TRBJ2-3; D unresolved. Germline V lookup: CDR1 SGHNT, CDR2 YYREEE (reference sequence). With 2 bases removed from V and 9 bases from J, the gap between germline ends came to 7 bases. There are 11 residues in the CDR3. The chain's CDR3 is CASSFQATQYF. The CDR3 nucleotides are TGTGCCAGCAGCTTCCAGGCCACGCAGTATTTT.

Turning to this clone: Within the sample, other DNA sequences also encode this same CDR3. The chain has TRBV5-1 and TRBJ2-5, with 7 positions matching TRBD2. Per germline, CDR1 SGHRS and CDR2 YFSETQ. This CDR3 has 16 residues. V lost 0 bases and J lost 2; bases outside the gene matches: 7. In DNA, the CDR3 is TGCGCCAGCAGCTTGGGTCCTAGCGGAAAGCAAGAGACCCAGTACTTC. Protein: CASSLGPSGKQETQYF.

Comment on this clone: The germline gene is not matched at one end of the junction; a read error may be the cause. V and J are TRBV9 and TRBJ1-6; TRBD1 matches at 7 bases. Germline-derived CDR1 and CDR2 are SGDLS and YYNGEE. This CDR3 is 12 amino acids long. CDR3 bases: TGTGCCAGCAGCGTAGACTACGGGACAGATTACTTT. Its translation is CASSVDYGTDYF. Variable domain in full (rest from reference TRBV9 and TRBJ1-6): DSGVTQTPKHLITATGQRVTLRCSPRSGDLSVYWYQQSLDQGLQFLIQYYNGEERAKGNILERFSAQQFPDLHSELNLSSLELGDSALYFCASSVDYGTDYFGNGTRLTVT.

This clone appeared a few times. This rearrangement joins TRBV14 to TRBJ1-1; no firm D call. Trimming stripped 1 base from V and 9 bases from J, with 9 bases between. Germline values: CDR1 SGHDN, CDR2 FVKESK. The CDR3 has 12 residues. CDR3 bases: TGTGCCAGCAGCCAAGTTACCACAAAAGCTTTCTTT. This translates into CASSQVTTKAFF. The complete variable domain, with remaining parts taken from reference TRBV14 and TRBJ1-1, reads EAGVTQFPSHSVIEKGQTVTLRCDPISGHDNLYWYRRVMGKEIKFLLHFVKESKQDESGMPNNRFLAERTGGTYSTLKVQPAELEDSGVYFCASSQVTTKAFFGQGTRLTVV.

The chain has TRBV5-1 and TRBJ2-7; no clear D. V lost 2 bases, J lost 6 bases, and 18 bases lay in between. This CDR3 spans 15 amino acids. CDR1 is SGHRS and CDR2 is YFSETQ in the germline V gene. The CDR3 DNA sequence: TGCGCCAGCAGCTTCTTTACCGAGCCCCCCATCGAGCAGTACTTC. Translating it yields CASSFFTEPPIEQYF.

The chain is built from TRBV10-1 and TRBJ1-1; maybe TRBD1 (5 bases). CDR3 size: 13 residues. V lost 3 bases and J lost 8, with 13 bases in between. Per germline, CDR1 WNHNN and CDR2 SYGVQD (reference sequence). In nucleotides, the CDR3 is TGCGCCAGCAGTGAAGTCAGGGTGGGAGAAGCTTTCTTT. It codes for CASSEVRVGEAFF.

The gene calls are TRBV2 and TRBJ2-7, with 8 bases aligning to TRBD1. Germline V CDR1 and CDR2: SNHLY, FYNNEI. V lost 7 bases and J lost 2; bases outside the gene matches: 7. The CDR3 extends over 14 amino acids. The CDR3 nucleotides read TGTGCCAGCACGCCTGGGACAGGAGCCTACGAGCAGTACTTC. Protein sequence: CASTPGTGAYEQYF.

This chain joins TRBV19 and TRBJ1-1, with a possible D match to TRBD1 (6 bases). The V end was cut by 6 bases, the J end by 3 bases, with 11 bases between. Germline CDR1 LNHDA, CDR2 SQIVND (reference sequence). The length of the CDR3 is 13 residues. This CDR3 reads CASSTGYYTEAFF. In DNA, the CDR3 is TGTGCCAGTAGCACAGGGTACTACACTGAAGCTTTCTTT.

Notes on this clone: The sample carries other DNA sequences with the same CDR3. The V call is TRBV18, the J call TRBJ2-7, with TRBD1 as a possible D gene (5 bases). Germline V gives CDR1 KGHSH, CDR2 LQKENI. The germline V and J ends were trimmed by 1 base and 3 bases, with 10 bases remaining between them. The CDR3 loop spans 14 amino acids. The CDR3 DNA sequence: TGTGCCAGCTCACCACTAGACAGCAGCTACGAGCAGTACTTC. It is translated as CASSPLDSSYEQYF.

The chain combines TRBV5-1 with TRBJ2-7; no definite D call. The CDR3 has 13 amino acids. The germline V gene encodes CDR1 SGHRS and CDR2 YFSETQ. Trimming took off 0 bases at V and 5 bases at J, with 9 bases between the two ends. CDR3 sequence reads: CASSLELIHEQYF. CDR3 DNA: TGCGCCAGCAGCTTGGAGCTTATCCACGAGCAGTACTTC.

The CDR3 protein is CASSPMARTSTDTQYF. CDR3 coding DNA: TGTGCCAGCAGCCCCATGGCCCGGACCAGCACAGATACGCAGTATTTT. This chain uses TRBV7-9 with TRBJ2-3; D gene ambiguous. Trimming took off 5 bases at V and 0 bases at J, with 15 bases between the two ends. The length of the CDR3 is 16 residues. The germline CDR1 and CDR2 sequences are SEHNR and FQNEAQ (reference sequence).

V and J are TRBV5-8 and TRBJ2-2; tentative D call: TRBD2 (5 bases). The ends were cut back, 4 bases at V and 3 bases at J, with 13 bases in the middle. CDR1 is SGHTS and CDR2 is YDEGEE in the germline V gene. The CDR3 is made up of 15 amino acids. The CDR3 coding sequence is TGTGCCAGCAGCCCTTTGCGGGTTGACACCGGGGAGCTGTTTTTT. This codes for CASSPLRVDTGELFF.